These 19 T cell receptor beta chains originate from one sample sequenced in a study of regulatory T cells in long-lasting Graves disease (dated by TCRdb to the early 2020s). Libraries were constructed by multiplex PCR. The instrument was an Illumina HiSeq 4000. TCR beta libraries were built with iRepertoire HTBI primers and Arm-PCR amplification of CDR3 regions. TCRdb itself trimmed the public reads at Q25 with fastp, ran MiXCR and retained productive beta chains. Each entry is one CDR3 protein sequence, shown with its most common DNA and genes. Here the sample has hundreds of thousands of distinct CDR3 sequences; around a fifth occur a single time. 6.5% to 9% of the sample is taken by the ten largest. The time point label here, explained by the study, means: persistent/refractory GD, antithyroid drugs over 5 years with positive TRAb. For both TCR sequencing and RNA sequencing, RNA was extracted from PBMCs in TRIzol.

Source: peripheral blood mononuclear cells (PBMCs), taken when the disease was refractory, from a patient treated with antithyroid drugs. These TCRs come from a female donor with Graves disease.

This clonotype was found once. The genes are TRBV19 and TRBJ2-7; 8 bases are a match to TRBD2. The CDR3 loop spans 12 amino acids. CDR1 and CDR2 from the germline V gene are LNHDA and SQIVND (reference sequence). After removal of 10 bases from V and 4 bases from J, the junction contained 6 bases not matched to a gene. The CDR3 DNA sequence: TGTGCCACCGGGAGGGCCGGGTACGAGCAGTACTTC. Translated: CATGRAGYEQYF. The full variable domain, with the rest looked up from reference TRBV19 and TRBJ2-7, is DGGITQSPKYLFRKEGQNVTLSCEQNLNHDAMYWYRQDPGQGLRLIYYSQIVNDFQKGDIAEGYSVSREKKESFPLTVTSAQKNPTAFYLCATGRAGYEQYFGPGTRLTVT.

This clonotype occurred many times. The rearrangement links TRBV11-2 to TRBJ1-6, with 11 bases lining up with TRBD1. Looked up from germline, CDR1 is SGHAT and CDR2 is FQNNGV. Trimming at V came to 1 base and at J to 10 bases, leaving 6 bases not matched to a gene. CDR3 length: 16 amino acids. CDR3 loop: CASSLVRGQGVSPLHF. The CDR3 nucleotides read TGTGCCAGCAGCTTAGTTAGGGGACAGGGGGTCTCACCCCTCCACTTT.

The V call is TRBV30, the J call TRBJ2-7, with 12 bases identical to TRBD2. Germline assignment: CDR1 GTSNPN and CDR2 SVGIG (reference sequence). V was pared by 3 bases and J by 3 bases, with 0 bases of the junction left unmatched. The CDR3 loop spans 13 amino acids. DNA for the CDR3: TGTGCCTGGAGGGGACTAGCGGGCTACGAGCAGTACTTC. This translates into CAWRGLAGYEQYF. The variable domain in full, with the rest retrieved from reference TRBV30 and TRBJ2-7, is SQTIHQWPATLVQPVGSPLSLECTVEGTSNPNLYWYRQAAGRGLQLLFYSVGIGQISSEVPQNLSASRPQDRQFILSSKKLLLSDSGFYLCAWRGLAGYEQYFGPGTRLTVT.

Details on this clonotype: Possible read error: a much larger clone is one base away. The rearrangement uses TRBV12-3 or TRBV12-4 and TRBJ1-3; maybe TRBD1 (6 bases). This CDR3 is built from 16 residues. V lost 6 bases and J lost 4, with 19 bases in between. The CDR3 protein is CASRPRGRGPGNTIYF. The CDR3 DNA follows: TGTGCCAGCAGACCCCGGGGGCGGGGCCCCGGAAACACCATATATTTT.

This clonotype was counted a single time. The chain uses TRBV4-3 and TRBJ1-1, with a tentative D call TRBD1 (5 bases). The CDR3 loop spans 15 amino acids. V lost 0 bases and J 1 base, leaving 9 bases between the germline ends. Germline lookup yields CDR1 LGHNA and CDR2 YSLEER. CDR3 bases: TGCGCCAGCAGCCAAGATCGGGACGGGAACACTGAAGCTTTCTTT. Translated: CASSQDRDGNTEAFF.

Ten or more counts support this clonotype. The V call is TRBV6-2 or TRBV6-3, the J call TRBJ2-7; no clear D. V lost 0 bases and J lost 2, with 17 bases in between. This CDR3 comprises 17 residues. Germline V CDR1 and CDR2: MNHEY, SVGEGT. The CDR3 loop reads CASSYSPSRVQTYEQYF. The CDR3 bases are TGTGCCAGCAGTTACTCACCCAGCCGGGTCCAGACCTACGAGCAGTACTTC.

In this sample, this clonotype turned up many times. Here the CDR3 DNA reads TGTGCCATCACCGCTGGACAGAACTATGGCTACACCTTC. It encodes CAITAGQNYGYTF. J is TRBJ1-2 and V is TRBV10-3; D might be TRBD1 (6 bases). CDR1 and CDR2 from the germline V gene are ENHRY and SYGVKD. This CDR3 contains 13 residues. The V and J ends lost 7 bases and 2 bases respectively, with 11 bases between them.

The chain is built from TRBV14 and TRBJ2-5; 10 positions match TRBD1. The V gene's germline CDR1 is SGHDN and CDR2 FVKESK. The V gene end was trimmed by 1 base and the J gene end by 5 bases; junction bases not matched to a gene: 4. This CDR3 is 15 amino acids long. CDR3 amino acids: CASSQGGQGLETQYF. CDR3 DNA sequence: TGTGCCAGCAGCCAAGGGGGACAGGGGCTGGAGACCCAGTACTTC.

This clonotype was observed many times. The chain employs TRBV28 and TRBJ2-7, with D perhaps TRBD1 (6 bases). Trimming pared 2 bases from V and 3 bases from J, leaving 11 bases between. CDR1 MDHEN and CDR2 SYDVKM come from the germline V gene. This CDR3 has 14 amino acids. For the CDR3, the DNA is TGTGCCAGCAGTTTAGTTAGGGGACACTACGAGCAGTACTTC. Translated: CASSLVRGHYEQYF.

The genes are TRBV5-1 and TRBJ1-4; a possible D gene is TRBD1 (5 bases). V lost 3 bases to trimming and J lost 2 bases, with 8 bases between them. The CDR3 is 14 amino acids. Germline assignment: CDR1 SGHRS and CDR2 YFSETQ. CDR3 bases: TGCGCCAGCAGCTCCAGGGAGACTAATGAAAAACTGTTTTTT. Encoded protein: CASSSRETNEKLFF.

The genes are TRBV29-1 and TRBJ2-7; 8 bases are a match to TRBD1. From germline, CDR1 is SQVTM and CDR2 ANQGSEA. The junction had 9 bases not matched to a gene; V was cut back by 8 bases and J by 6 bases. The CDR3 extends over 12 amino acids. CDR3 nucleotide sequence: TGCAGCATCCGACAGGGGACGGCCGAGCAGTACTTC. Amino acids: CSIRQGTAEQYF.

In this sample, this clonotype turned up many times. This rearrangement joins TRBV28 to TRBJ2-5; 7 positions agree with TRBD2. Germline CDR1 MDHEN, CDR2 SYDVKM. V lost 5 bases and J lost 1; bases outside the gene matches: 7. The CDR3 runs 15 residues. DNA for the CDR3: TGTGCCAGCAGTCGTATAGCGGGCCTCCAAGAGACCCAGTACTTC. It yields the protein CASSRIAGLQETQYF.

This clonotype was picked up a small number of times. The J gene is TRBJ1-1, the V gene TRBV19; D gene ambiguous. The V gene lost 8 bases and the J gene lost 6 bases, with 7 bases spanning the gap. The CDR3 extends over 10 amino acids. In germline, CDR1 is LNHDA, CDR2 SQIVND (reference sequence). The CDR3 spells CASGSAEAFF. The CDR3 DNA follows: TGTGCCAGTGGGTCCGCTGAAGCTTTCTTT.

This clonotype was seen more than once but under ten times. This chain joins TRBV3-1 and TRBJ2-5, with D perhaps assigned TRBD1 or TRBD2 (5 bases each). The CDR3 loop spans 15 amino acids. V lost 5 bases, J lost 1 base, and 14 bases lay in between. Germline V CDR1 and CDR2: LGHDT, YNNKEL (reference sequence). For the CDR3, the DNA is TGTGCCAGCAGCGGGGGACGCGTTCGCCAAGAGACCCAGTACTTC. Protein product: CASSGGRVRQETQYF.

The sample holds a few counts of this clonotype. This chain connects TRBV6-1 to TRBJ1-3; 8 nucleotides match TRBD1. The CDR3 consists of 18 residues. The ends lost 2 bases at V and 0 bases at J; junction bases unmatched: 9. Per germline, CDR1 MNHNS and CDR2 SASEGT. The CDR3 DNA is TGTGCCAGCAGTGAAAGTCTGGGACAGGCGCGCTCTGGAAACACCATATATTTT. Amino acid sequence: CASSESLGQARSGNTIYF.

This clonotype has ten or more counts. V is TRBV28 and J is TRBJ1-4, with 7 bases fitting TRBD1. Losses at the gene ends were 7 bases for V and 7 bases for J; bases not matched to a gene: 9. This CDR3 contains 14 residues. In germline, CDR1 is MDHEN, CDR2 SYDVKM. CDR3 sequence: CASISRGGGEKLFF. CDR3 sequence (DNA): TGTGCCAGCATCTCTCGAGGGGGCGGTGAAAAACTGTTTTTT.

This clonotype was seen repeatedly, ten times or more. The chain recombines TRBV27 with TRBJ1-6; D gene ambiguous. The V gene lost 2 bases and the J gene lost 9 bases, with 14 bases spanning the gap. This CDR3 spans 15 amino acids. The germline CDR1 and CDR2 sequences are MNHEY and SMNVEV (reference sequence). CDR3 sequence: CASSLSFGYSSPLHF. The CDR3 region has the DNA TGTGCCAGCAGTTTAAGCTTTGGGTACAGTTCACCCCTCCACTTT.

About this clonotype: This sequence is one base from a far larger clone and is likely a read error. The CDR3 protein is CASKPRMDSPLHF. The CDR3 nucleotides are TGTGCCAGCAAGCCCCGCATGGATTCACCCCTCCACTTT. The chain combines TRBV12-3 or TRBV12-4 with TRBJ1-6; D is uncertain. V was clipped by 7 bases and J by 8 bases, with 12 bases between them. The CDR3 sequence is 13 residues long.

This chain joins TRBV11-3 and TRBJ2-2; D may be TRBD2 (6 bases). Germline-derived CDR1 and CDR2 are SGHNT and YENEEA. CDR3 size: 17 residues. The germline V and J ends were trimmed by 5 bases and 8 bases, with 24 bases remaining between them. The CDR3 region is CASSLGPGEGEAGELFF. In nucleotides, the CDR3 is TGTGCCAGCAGCCTAGGCCCAGGAGAAGGGGAGGCTGGGGAGCTGTTTTTT.